The entry that follows covers one T cell receptor beta chain sequence. As yet, its antigen is unknown. Mouse gene names apply. The read ends 1 residue shy of where the CDR3 ends; the end is completed using the germline J gene. Time point described: mouse harvest day 14 after allogeneic transplant. The graft held 10^6 splenic CD5+ T cells and 10^7 T-cell-depleted bone marrow cells. Tissues came from B6→BALB/c major-mismatch GVHD mice at day 7 or 14. The data originate from a study of tissue T cells after allogeneic stem cell transplantation. Germline CDR1 SNHLY, CDR2 FYNGKV (reference sequence). V was clipped by 4 bases and J by 3 bases, with 7 bases between them. The length of the CDR3 is 13 residues. Findings of the study overall: In patients and mice, blood and spleen missed much of tissue repertoire. TCR repertoires tracked anatomic similarity, regardless of disease or transplant status. Sampling depth was limited, and the cohort was small and clinically varied.

Profiling relied on immunoSEQ multiplex PCR, and the TCRdb table lists in-frame clones only, not all of them. In the table there are thousands of clones, 49% of which are singletons. Sequenced sample: gut tissue. The V and J genes are TRBV3 and TRBJ1-5; D ambiguous. This clonotype originated in a female BALB/c mouse given C57BL/6 T cells with graft-versus-host disease after an allogeneic hematopoietic cell transplant. Here the CDR3 reads CASSSDINQAPLF. The sequenced CDR3 bases are TGTGCCAGCAGCTCAGACATCAACCAGGCTCCGCTT. Looking up the rest from reference TRBV3 and TRBJ1-5 gives the full variable domain: GPKVLQIPSHQIIDMGQMVTLNCDPVSNHLYFYWYKQILGQQMEFLVNFYNGKVMEKSKLFKDQFSVERPDGSYFTLKIQPTALEDSAVYFCASSSDINQAPLFGEGTRLSVL.